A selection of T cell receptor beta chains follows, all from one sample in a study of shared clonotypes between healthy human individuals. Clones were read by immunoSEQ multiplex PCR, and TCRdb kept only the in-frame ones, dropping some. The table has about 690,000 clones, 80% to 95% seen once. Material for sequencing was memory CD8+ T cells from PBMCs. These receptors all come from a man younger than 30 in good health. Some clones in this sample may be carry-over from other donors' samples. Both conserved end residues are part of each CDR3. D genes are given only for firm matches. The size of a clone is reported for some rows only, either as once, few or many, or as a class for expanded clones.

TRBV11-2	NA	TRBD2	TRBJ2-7	TGTGCCAGCAGCCCGTTCCTAGCGGGAGTATCCGACCCCTACGAGCAGTACTTC	CASSPFLAGVSDPYEQYF
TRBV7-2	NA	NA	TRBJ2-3	TGTGCCAGCAGCTTATGGAGGGAATCTAGCACAGATACGCAGTATTTT	CASSLWRESSTDTQYF
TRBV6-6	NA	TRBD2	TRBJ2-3	TGTGCCAGCAGTTACCTAGCGGGAGGCATAGATACGCAGTATTTT	CASSYLAGGIDTQYF
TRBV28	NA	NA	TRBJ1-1	TGTGCCAGCAGTCTTAGGGGGGTCACTGAAGCTTTCTTT	CASSLRGVTEAFF
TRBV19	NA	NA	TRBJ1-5	TGTGCCAGTAGTACAGAAGCGGCCTTTACTCCTAATCAGCCCCAGCATTTT	CASSTEAAFTPNQPQHF
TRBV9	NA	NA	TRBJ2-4	TGTGCCAGCAGCTCAGGAGACTACAAAAACATTCAGTACTTC	CASSSGDYKNIQYF
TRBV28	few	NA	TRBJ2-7	TGTGCCAGCAGTTATGGCAGGGGAACCTACGAGCAGTACTTC	CASSYGRGTYEQYF
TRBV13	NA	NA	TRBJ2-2	TGTGCCAGCAGCTTAGGCCGTGGAGGCGGGGAGCTGTTTTTT	CASSLGRGGGELFF
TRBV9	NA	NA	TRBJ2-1	TGTGCCAGCAGCGGTTACTCGCATGAGCAGTTCTTC	CASSGYSHEQFF
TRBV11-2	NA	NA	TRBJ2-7	TGTGCCAGCAGCTTAGATCTCAGCGGAAGCTACGAGCAGTACTTC	CASSLDLSGSYEQYF